The subject of this entry is one T cell receptor beta chain. Antigen specificity is unknown. Assay used: immunoSEQ multiplex PCR; TCRdb lists only in-frame clones, some missing. The repertoire holds about 260,000 clones, with less than 95% as singletons. This sample was taken from a study of cytomegalovirus exposure and HLA in healthy donors. Overall study results and limits: Reports credit the classifier with highly specific, highly sensitive diagnosis of cytomegalovirus status. The study put 150 or so TCR beta chains on its list as cytomegalovirus-associated.

The V end was cut by 3 bases, the J end by 1 base, with 12 bases between. Per the germline V gene, CDR1 is SNHLY and CDR2 is FYNNEI. CDR3 length: 16 residues. This receptor was obtained from a woman aged 25 to 45 in good health and CMV-seronegative. The sample comprised PBMCs. The rearrangement joins TRBV2 to TRBJ1-4, with D possibly being TRBD1 (6 bases). CDR3 region: CASSEWRGRTNEKLFF. The CDR3 DNA reads as TGTGCCAGCAGTGAGTGGAGGGGGAGAACTAATGAAAAACTGTTTTTT. Filled out from reference TRBV2 and TRBJ1-4, the complete variable domain reads EPEVTQTPSHQVTQMGQEVILRCVPISNHLYFYWYRQILGQKVEFLVSFYNNEISEKSEIFDDQFSVERPDGSNFTLKIRSTKLEDSAMYFCASSEWRGRTNEKLFFGSGTQLSVL.